This T cell receptor beta chain was sequenced in a study of OX40 agonist ivuxolimab in advanced cancers. Study-level results: Clones of CD4+ and CD8+ blood T cells grew by week 6 at doses of 0.1 to 3.0 mg/kg. Among the lowest levels of clonal expansion were found in partial responders at 0.1-3.0 mg/kg.

TCRdb keeps only in-frame clones here, not all; method: immunoSEQ multiplex PCR. The table has 90,000 to 100,000 clones, 88% seen once; the top ten hold over 0.65%. This CDR3 has 15 amino acids. The V segment lost 4 bases and the J segment 3 bases; nucleotides outside the gene matches: 7. Per germline, CDR1 KGHSH and CDR2 LQKENI. On this clone: Its specificity is unknown.

The source was CD4+ or CD8+ T cells sorted from blood, collected in a trial of the OX40 agonist ivuxolimab. The sequence derives from an adult with an advanced solid tumor such as melanoma, head and neck, liver or kidney cancer. The chain combines TRBV18 with TRBJ1-2; 8 nucleotides line up with TRBD1. CDR3 region: CASSRQGAFDYGYTF. The CDR3 DNA sequence: TGTGCCAGCTCACGTCAGGGGGCGTTCGACTATGGCTACACCTTC.